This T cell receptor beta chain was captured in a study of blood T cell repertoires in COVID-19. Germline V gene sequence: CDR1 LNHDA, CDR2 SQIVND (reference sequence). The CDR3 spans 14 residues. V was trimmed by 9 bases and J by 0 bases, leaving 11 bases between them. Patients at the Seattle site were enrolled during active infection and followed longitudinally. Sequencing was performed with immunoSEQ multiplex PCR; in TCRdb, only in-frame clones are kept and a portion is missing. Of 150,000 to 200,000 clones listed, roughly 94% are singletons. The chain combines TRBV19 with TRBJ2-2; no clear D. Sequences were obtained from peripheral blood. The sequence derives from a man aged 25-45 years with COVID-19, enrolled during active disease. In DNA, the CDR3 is TGTGCCAGCCTAGACGGTGCGAACACCGGGGAGCTGTTTTTT. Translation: CASLDGANTGELFF.